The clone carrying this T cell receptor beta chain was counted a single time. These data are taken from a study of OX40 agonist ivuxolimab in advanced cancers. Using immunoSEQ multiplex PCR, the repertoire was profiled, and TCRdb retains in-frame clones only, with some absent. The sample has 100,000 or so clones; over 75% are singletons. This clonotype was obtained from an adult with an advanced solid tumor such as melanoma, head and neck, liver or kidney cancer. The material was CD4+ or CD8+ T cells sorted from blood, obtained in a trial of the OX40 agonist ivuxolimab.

This CDR3 is CASSSSGGSTDTQYF. CDR3 sequence (DNA): TGTGCCAGCAGCTCTAGCGGGGGATCCACAGATACGCAGTATTTT. This chain uses TRBV11-2 with TRBJ2-3, with 10 bases identical to TRBD2. Germline values: CDR1 SGHAT, CDR2 FQNNGV. After removal of 4 bases from V and 2 bases from J, the junction contained 3 bases not matched to a gene. The CDR3 spans 15 residues.